Following are 29 T cell receptor beta chains from one sample sequenced in a study of cytomegalovirus exposure and HLA in healthy donors. TCRdb keeps only in-frame clones here, not all; method: immunoSEQ multiplex PCR. The sample lists about 360,000 clones, roughly 85% occurring once. The sequenced sample consisted of PBMCs. The source of these receptors is a woman aged 18-30 years in good health and CMV-seronegative.

This clone was observed many times. The chain combines TRBV2 with TRBJ2-5; 7 nucleotides match TRBD1. The length of the CDR3 is 16 residues. The germline V gene has CDR1 SNHLY and CDR2 FYNNEI. J gave up 5 bases and V 3 bases, and 12 bases lay outside the gene matches. The CDR3 DNA follows: TGTGCCAGCAGTGATCCCCGCAAGGGGGCTGTGGAGACCCAGTACTTC. As protein: CASSDPRKGAVETQYF. The full variable domain, with the rest looked up from reference TRBV2 and TRBJ2-5, is EPEVTQTPSHQVTQMGQEVILRCVPISNHLYFYWYRQILGQKVEFLVSFYNNEISEKSEIFDDQFSVERPDGSNFTLKIRSTKLEDSAMYFCASSDPRKGAVETQYFGPGTRLLVL.

This sequence joins TRBV28 and TRBJ1-6, with 8 bases aligning to TRBD1. This CDR3 has 19 residues. Germline-derived CDR1 and CDR2 are MDHEN and SYDVKM. V lost 5 bases to trimming and J lost 5 bases; unmatched junction nucleotides: 17. Here the CDR3 DNA reads TGTGCCAGCAGTCCTTGGACAGGGAGGGACGGGTTAAATAATTCACCCCTCCACTTT. The encoded protein is CASSPWTGRDGLNNSPLHF.

V usage is TRBV7-9 and J usage is TRBJ1-4; 11 nucleotides match TRBD1. V was clipped by 5 bases and J by 7 bases; unmatched bases: 6. The germline V gene encodes CDR1 SEHNR and CDR2 FQNEAQ (reference sequence). The CDR3 is 15 residues long. CDR3 sequence reads: CASSPVGTGGEKLFF. The CDR3 DNA follows: TGTGCCAGCAGCCCCGTCGGGACAGGGGGTGAAAAACTGTTTTTT.

The V and J genes are TRBV19 and TRBJ2-1; 9 nucleotides agree with TRBD1. CDR1 and CDR2 from the germline V gene are LNHDA and SQIVND (reference sequence). This CDR3 has 15 residues. Trimming took 5 bases from V and 2 from J; bases not matched to a gene: 4. CDR3 coding DNA: TGTGCCAGTAGTCAGACAGGGGGACCCTACAATGAGCAGTTCTTC. Translating gives CASSQTGGPYNEQFF.

This clone was seen a handful of times. V gene TRBV5-1 combines with J gene TRBJ1-1; 7 bases fit TRBD1. Trimming at V came to 2 bases and at J to 3 bases, leaving 4 bases not matched to a gene. Germline CDR1 reads SGHRS; CDR2 reads YFSETQ. CDR3 size: 14 residues. CDR3 in DNA: TGCGCCAGCAGCTTCCAGGGGGAAGACACTGAAGCTTTCTTT. Translating gives CASSFQGEDTEAFF.

The chain employs TRBV6-5 and TRBJ2-7, with D possibly being TRBD2 (6 bases). CDR1 is MNHEY and CDR2 is SVGAGI in the germline V gene. The CDR3 loop spans 16 amino acids. Trimming took off 0 bases at V and 0 bases at J, with 12 bases between the two ends. In DNA, the CDR3 is TGTGCCAGCAGTTACTCGAATCTGGGGGGCTCCTACGAGCAGTACTTC. Translating gives CASSYSNLGGSYEQYF.

This rearrangement joins TRBV6-4 to TRBJ1-1, with 8 bases fitting TRBD1. The CDR3 has 13 amino acids. The germline CDR1 and CDR2 sequences are MRHNA and SNTAGT. V lost 9 bases, J lost 3 bases, and 6 bases stayed unmatched. CDR3 sequence: CASRTGIDTEAFF. For the CDR3, the DNA is TGTGCCAGTAGGACAGGGATTGACACTGAAGCTTTCTTT.

V and J are TRBV4-1 and TRBJ1-3; D gene ambiguous. The CDR3 runs to 15 residues. Trimming pared 5 bases from V and 1 base from J, leaving 12 bases between. The V gene's germline CDR1 is MGHRA and CDR2 YSYEKL. CDR3 in amino acids: CASSYPGSSGNTIYF. The CDR3 DNA follows: TGCGCCAGCAGCTACCCAGGCAGTTCTGGAAACACCATATATTTT.

The chain uses TRBV7-9 and TRBJ2-1; 11 bases match TRBD1. J was trimmed by 5 bases and V by 5 bases; bases with no gene match: 8. Germline CDR1 is SEHNR and CDR2 is FQNEAQ (reference sequence). This CDR3 comprises 16 residues. For the CDR3, the DNA is TGTGCCAGCAGCCCCTACCGGGACAGGGGGGACAATGAGCAGTTCTTC. Its protein product is CASSPYRDRGDNEQFF.

This clone was detected a few times. CDR3 nucleotides: TGTGCCAGCAGTGAGCATCGAACCTCCTACACAGATACGCAGTATTTT. The encoded protein is CASSEHRTSYTDTQYF. The chain employs TRBV6-1 and TRBJ2-3; D uncertain. CDR1 is MNHNS and CDR2 is SASEGT in the germline V gene. The CDR3 totals 16 residues. The V and J ends lost 3 bases and 2 bases respectively, with 15 bases between them.

The chain couples TRBV5-1 to TRBJ2-1; 8 nucleotides match TRBD2. The CDR3 spans 15 residues. Trimming cost V 2 bases and J 4 bases; bases outside gene matches: 5. Germline V gives CDR1 SGHRS, CDR2 YFSETQ. The CDR3 protein is CASSLGTRVYNEQFF. CDR3 nucleotide sequence: TGCGCCAGCAGCTTAGGGACTAGGGTTTACAATGAGCAGTTCTTC.

The table lists this clone with a count of one. V and J are TRBV7-9 and TRBJ2-1; the match to TRBD2 covers 11 bases. The CDR3 runs to 16 residues. The germline V gene encodes CDR1 SEHNR and CDR2 FQNEAQ (reference sequence). The V segment lost 5 bases and the J segment 6 bases; nucleotides outside the gene matches: 9. The CDR3, as DNA: TGTGCCAGCAGCCGACCTAGCGGGGGGCACTTCAATGAGCAGTTCTTC. Translation: CASSRPSGGHFNEQFF. The full variable domain, rest sourced from reference TRBV7-9 and TRBJ2-1, is DTGVSQNPRHKITKRGQNVTFRCDPISEHNRLYWYRQTLGQGPEFLTYFQNEAQLEKSRLLSDRFSAERPKGSFSTLEIQRTEQGDSAMYLCASSRPSGGHFNEQFFGPGTRLTVL.

V usage is TRBV4-2 and J usage is TRBJ2-1; possible D gene TRBD2, 5 bases. Germline assignment: CDR1 LGHNA and CDR2 YNFKEQ. V was cut by 0 bases and J by 4 bases, with 13 bases left in between. The CDR3 covers 16 residues. CDR3 bases: TGTGCCAGCAGCCAAGATCATTCGGGATCGTACAATGAGCAGTTCTTC. It codes for CASSQDHSGSYNEQFF.

The chain couples TRBV27 to TRBJ2-7; 8 positions match TRBD1. CDR3 length equals 15 residues. Germline CDR1 MNHEY, CDR2 SMNVEV (reference sequence). With 3 bases clipped from V and 6 bases from J, the junction kept 10 bases outside the gene matches. The CDR3 DNA reads as TGTGCCAGCAGTTTCCAGGGGGCTTCTTCTGGCGAGCAGTACTTC. It is translated as CASSFQGASSGEQYF.

In this sample, this clone turned up once. The V and J genes are TRBV5-1 and TRBJ2-2, with 13 bases fitting TRBD2. Germline lookup yields CDR1 SGHRS and CDR2 YFSETQ. There are 20 residues in the CDR3. With 0 bases clipped from V and 3 bases from J, the junction kept 11 bases outside the gene matches. In DNA, the CDR3 is TGCGCCAGCAGCTTGGATGGGTTCACTAGCGGGGGGGCCGACACCGGGGAGCTGTTTTTT. Protein product: CASSLDGFTSGGADTGELFF.

This clone was detected only once. J is TRBJ2-1 and V is TRBV2, with no clear D. The germline V and J ends were trimmed by 5 bases and 8 bases, with 7 bases remaining between them. The CDR3 has 11 amino acids. CDR1 is SNHLY, CDR2 FYNNEI, per germline. The CDR3 DNA reads as TGTGCCAGCAGTTACTCCGATGAGCAGTTCTTC. Protein sequence: CASSYSDEQFF. The whole variable domain, filled in from reference TRBV2 and TRBJ2-1, reads EPEVTQTPSHQVTQMGQEVILRCVPISNHLYFYWYRQILGQKVEFLVSFYNNEISEKSEIFDDQFSVERPDGSNFTLKIRSTKLEDSAMYFCASSYSDEQFFGPGTRLTVL.

The V gene is TRBV6-1, the J gene TRBJ2-7; 10 bases agree with TRBD2. CDR1 is MNHNS and CDR2 is SASEGT in the germline V gene. Trimming took 5 bases from V and 4 from J; bases not matched to a gene: 8. The CDR3 is made up of 15 amino acids. The CDR3 coding sequence is TGTGCCAGCAGTCCGAGGACTAGCGGACTGTACGAGCAGTACTTC. This gives the protein CASSPRTSGLYEQYF.

This rearrangement joins TRBV9 to TRBJ2-1, with TRBD2 matching over 14 bases. Per germline, CDR1 SGDLS and CDR2 YYNGEE. Trimming removed 1 base from V and 0 bases from J; junction bases left unmatched: 9. This CDR3 contains 20 residues. CDR3: CASSVFGTSGGQSSYNEQFF. In DNA, the CDR3 is TGTGCCAGCAGCGTATTCGGGACTAGCGGGGGCCAAAGCTCCTACAATGAGCAGTTCTTC.

V usage is TRBV11-2 and J usage is TRBJ2-3; tentative D call: TRBD2 (5 bases). The CDR3 is 14 amino acids. V dropped 10 bases and J dropped 6 bases, with 20 bases sitting between them. Germline-derived CDR1 and CDR2 are SGHAT and FQNNGV. The CDR3 region has the DNA TGTGCCACCGAAAAGGCCGGCCGGAGGGATACGCAGTATTTT. Its protein product is CATEKAGRRDTQYF. The full variable domain, with the rest looked up from reference TRBV11-2 and TRBJ2-3, is EAGVAQSPRYKIIEKRQSVAFWCNPISGHATLYWYQQILGQGPKLLIQFQNNGVVDDSQLPKDRFSAERLKGVDSTLKIQPAKLEDSAVYLCATEKAGRRDTQYFGPGTRLTVL.

The chain joins TRBV11-2 to TRBJ2-1; no reliable D call. Trimming cost V 3 bases and J 0 bases, with 9 bases left between them. CDR3 length: 15 amino acids. The V gene's germline CDR1 is SGHAT and CDR2 FQNNGV. The CDR3 loop is CASSLAGSSYNEQFF. In DNA form, the CDR3 reads TGTGCCAGCAGCTTGGCAGGAAGCTCCTACAATGAGCAGTTCTTC.

This chain connects TRBV28 to TRBJ1-1; the match to TRBD1 covers 8 bases. In germline, CDR1 is MDHEN, CDR2 SYDVKM. This CDR3 is 16 amino acids long. Trimming at V came to 3 bases and at J to 0 bases, leaving 6 bases not matched to a gene. Here the CDR3 reads CASSFPGQGLNTEAFF. As DNA, the CDR3 is TGTGCCAGCAGTTTCCCCGGACAGGGCTTGAACACTGAAGCTTTCTTT.

The chain uses TRBV4-2 and TRBJ1-4; D perhaps matches TRBD1 (5 bases). V was cut by 1 base and J by 3 bases, with 12 bases left in between. The CDR3 runs to 16 residues. CDR1 is LGHNA, CDR2 YNFKEQ, per germline. The CDR3 DNA sequence: TGTGCCAGCAGCCAAGGAGAACGGACATCTAATGAAAAACTGTTTTTT. Its translation is CASSQGERTSNEKLFF.

The genes are TRBV11-2 and TRBJ2-2; 11 bases fit TRBD2. Germline assignment: CDR1 SGHAT and CDR2 FQNNGV. The CDR3 spans 17 residues. The V and J ends lost 5 bases and 0 bases, in that order; junction bases with no gene match: 5. CDR3 in DNA: TGTGCCAGCAGCATGGGACTAGCGGTCGCGAACACCGGGGAGCTGTTTTTT. Protein sequence: CASSMGLAVANTGELFF.

The V and J genes are TRBV27 and TRBJ2-2, with TRBD2 matching over 10 bases. V trimming: 7 bases; J trimming: 5 bases; junction bases outside the gene matches: 7. Germline CDR1 and CDR2: MNHEY and SMNVEV (reference sequence). This CDR3 contains 15 residues. The CDR3 region is CASKKLAGWTGELFF. In DNA form, the CDR3 reads TGTGCCAGCAAAAAACTAGCGGGGTGGACCGGGGAGCTGTTTTTT.

The genes are TRBV4-1 and TRBJ1-1; 9 bases align to TRBD1. V lost 1 base and J lost 2; bases outside the gene matches: 8. In germline, CDR1 is MGHRA, CDR2 YSYEKL. The CDR3 loop spans 17 amino acids. As DNA, the CDR3 is TGCGCCAGCAGCCAAGGAAGAGCGACAGGGGGAAACACTGAAGCTTTCTTT. Its protein is CASSQGRATGGNTEAFF.

This sequence joins TRBV4-1 and TRBJ2-3, with TRBD2 matching 11 bases. Looked up from germline, CDR1 is MGHRA and CDR2 is YSYEKL. The V segment lost 0 bases and the J segment 4 bases; nucleotides outside the gene matches: 3. The length of the CDR3 is 16 residues. In DNA, the CDR3 is TGCGCCAGCAGCCAAGATACTAGCGGGGGTCCAGATACGCAGTATTTT. Its translation is CASSQDTSGGPDTQYF.

This rearrangement joins TRBV28 to TRBJ1-1, with D uncertain. The CDR3 spans 18 residues. Germline V lookup: CDR1 MDHEN, CDR2 SYDVKM. V was cut by 5 bases and J by 3 bases, with 25 bases left in between. For the CDR3, the DNA is TGTGCCAGCAGTCCTACCGACTATTCCCAGGTAGCGTACACTGAAGCTTTCTTT. It translates to CASSPTDYSQVAYTEAFF.

This clone appeared a few times. The rearrangement uses TRBV19 and TRBJ1-2, with 10 bases fitting TRBD1. The CDR3 loop spans 14 amino acids. The J segment lost 6 bases and the V segment lost 3 bases, leaving 4 bases of the junction unmatched. CDR1 is LNHDA, CDR2 SQIVND, per germline (reference sequence). CDR3 nucleotide sequence: TGTGCCAGTAGTATGCGACAGGGGGCAAATGGCTACACCTTC. Residues: CASSMRQGANGYTF.

V and J are TRBV5-1 and TRBJ2-3; D may be TRBD1 (6 bases). The CDR3 covers 12 residues. V dropped 4 bases and J dropped 7 bases, with 10 bases sitting between them. Germline V CDR1 and CDR2: SGHRS, YFSETQ. The CDR3 reads CASSGTTYTQYF. CDR3 in DNA: TGCGCCAGCAGCGGGACAACCTATACGCAGTATTTT.